This T cell receptor beta chain was sequenced for a study of cytomegalovirus exposure and HLA in healthy donors. Notes on the study in general: The authors enumerated 150 to 200 TCR beta chains as linked to cytomegalovirus. The authors assumed roughly uniform sequencing depth across donors for presence/absence analyses. In a later analysis, a missense DCLRE1C variant was linked to TCR beta V- and J-gene trimming. High specificity and sensitivity for cytomegalovirus status were reported for the classifier.

PCR involved 60 Vbeta and 13 Jbeta primers. Data came from immunoSEQ multiplex PCR; TCRdb stores just in-frame clones and leaves some out. The sample carries under 300,000 clones, over 70% recorded once. Germline values: CDR1 MGHRA, CDR2 YSYEKL. The V gene end was trimmed by 0 bases and the J gene end by 7 bases; junction bases not matched to a gene: 5. The CDR3 totals 16 residues. On this clone itself: Antigen unknown.

The receptor comes from a woman aged 60-75 years in good health and CMV-seropositive. Sequenced material: PBMCs. The chain couples TRBV4-1 to TRBJ1-6; 8 bases line up with TRBD1. Here the CDR3 reads CASSQEGTGLNSPLHF. The DNA of the CDR3 is TGCGCCAGCAGCCAAGAGGGGACAGGCCTAAATTCACCCCTCCACTTT.